These T cell receptor beta chains were read from a single sample in a study of cytomegalovirus exposure and HLA in healthy donors. Method: immunoSEQ multiplex PCR; TCRdb's copy keeps in-frame clones and lacks some. This table holds around 67,000 clones, approximately 78% found once. Sequenced sample: PBMCs. These receptors were taken from a man aged 18 to 29 in good health and CMV-seropositive. Each CDR3 is given with its conserved first and last residue. A D gene is named only where the DNA matches it firmly. Only part of the rows carry a size: once, few, many, or a class if the clone is expanded.

J,V,size,D,DNA,CDR3
TRBJ1-1,TRBV19,NA,NA,TGTGCCAGTAGTATAGACAGGGCGGAAGAAGCTTTCTTT,CASSIDRAEEAFF
TRBJ2-7,TRBV7-2,NA,NA,TGTGCCAGCAGCTCGGAGGGGATCTCCTACGAGCAGTACTTC,CASSSEGISYEQYF
TRBJ1-4,TRBV4-1,NA,NA,TGCGCCAGCAGCCAAGATGATAAGAACGGTGAAAAACTGTTTTTT,CASSQDDKNGEKLFF
TRBJ2-7,TRBV12-2,NA,NA,TGTGCAAGTCGCTTGGGTTGGCGGGAGGCCTCCTACGAGCAGTACTTC,CASRLGWREASYEQYF
TRBJ1-5,TRBV6-4,few,TRBD1,TGTGCCAGCAGACAACAGGGGGCTGGGGGGAATCAGCCCCAGCATTTT,CASRQQGAGGNQPQHF
TRBJ2-1,TRBV29-1,NA,NA,TGCAGCGTTGAAGGGGCGCGTACCGACGCCTTAAAGTGGAATGAGCAGTTCTTC,CSVEGARTDALKWNEQFF
TRBJ1-2,TRBV15,NA,NA,TGTGCCACCAGTAGTTACCCGGGACTCTATGGCTACACCTTC,CATSSYPGLYGYTF
TRBJ1-2,TRBV4-2,NA,NA,TGTGCCAGCAGCCCCGGGTATGGCTACACCTTC,CASSPGYGYTF
TRBJ1-1,TRBV10-1,once,NA,TGCGCCAGCAGTGATCAGAACACTGAAGCTTTCTTT,CASSDQNTEAFF
TRBJ1-2,TRBV6-5,NA,TRBD1,TGTGCCAGCAGTGACAGGGCGCCCCCTGGCTACACCTTC,CASSDRAPPGYTF
TRBJ1-1,TRBV7-9,NA,NA,TGTGCCAGCAGCCCCTTCGCGGAGAACACTGAAGCTTTCTTT,CASSPFAENTEAFF
TRBJ2-7,TRBV29-1,NA,NA,TGCAGCGTTGAGGGAGGGGAGGGGGGGACCTACGAGCAGTACTTC,CSVEGGEGGTYEQYF
TRBJ2-1,TRBV5-1,NA,TRBD1,TGCGCCAGCAGCTTGGCTCCTTCCGGGACAGTTTACAATGAGCAGTTCTTC,CASSLAPSGTVYNEQFF
TRBJ2-4,TRBV28,NA,TRBD1,TGTGCCAGAGGACAGGTCATATTCAAAAACATTCAGTACTTC,CARGQVIFKNIQYF
TRBJ1-1,TRBV19,NA,TRBD1,TGTGCCAGTAGTGCCAGGGGGGACACTGAAGCTTTCTTT,CASSARGDTEAFF
TRBJ2-7,TRBV19,NA,NA,TGTGCCAGTAGTATAGGCGGATACGAGCAGTACTTC,CASSIGGYEQYF
TRBJ2-6,TRBV30,NA,NA,TGTGCCTGGGGGCAGGGAAACTCTGGGGCCAACGTCCTGACTTTC,CAWGQGNSGANVLTF
TRBJ2-1,TRBV6-5,NA,TRBD1,TGTGCCAGCAGTTTGACAGGGGATGAGCAGTTCTTC,CASSLTGDEQFF
TRBJ2-1,TRBV7-6,few,TRBD1,TGTGCCAGCAGCCCCCCTCCAGGGGGCTCCTACAATGAGCAGTTCTTC,CASSPPPGGSYNEQFF
TRBJ1-1,TRBV25-1,NA,TRBD1,TGTGCCAGCAGTGAACCGGGACAGGGGGGCACTGAAGCTTTCTTT,CASSEPGQGGTEAFF
TRBJ2-7,TRBV13,NA,NA,TGTGCCAGCAGCCTCTCCTACGAGCAGTACTTC,CASSLSYEQYF
TRBJ1-1,TRBV7-6,once,TRBD1,TGTGCCAGCAGCTTAGCGCAGGGGGCGACACTTGAAGCTTTCTTT,CASSLAQGATLEAFF
TRBJ1-5,TRBV7-2,many,NA,TGTGCCAGCAGCTCCCTCGTATTCAATCAGCCCCAGCATTTT,CASSSLVFNQPQHF
TRBJ1-2,TRBV5-6,few,TRBD1,TGTGCCAGCAGTTTGACCGGGACAGGTGAAACCTATGGCTACACCTTC,CASSLTGTGETYGYTF
TRBJ2-3,TRBV30,NA,TRBD2,TGTGCCTGGAGTGTTGGTCTAGCGGGGAGCACAGATACGCAGTATTTT,CAWSVGLAGSTDTQYF
TRBJ1-1,TRBV4-2,NA,NA,TGTGCCAGCAGCCGCGGGGGGGGGAACACTGAAGCTTTCTTT,CASSRGGGNTEAFF
TRBJ1-2,TRBV9,NA,TRBD1,TGTGCCAGCAGCGTAGGGCAGGGGGACTATGGCTACACCTTC,CASSVGQGDYGYTF
TRBJ1-2,TRBV6-5,once,NA,TGTGCCAGCCCGGTCAACAGAGACTATGGCTACACCTTC,CASPVNRDYGYTF
TRBJ1-1,TRBV2,NA,TRBD1,TGTGCCAGCAGTGAACCACAGACAGGGGCTGAAGCTTTCTTT,CASSEPQTGAEAFF
TRBJ2-5,TRBV6-5,NA,TRBD2,TGTGCCAGCAGTTACTATGCAGCGGGAGTTGGCGAGACCCAGTACTTC,CASSYYAAGVGETQYF
TRBJ1-6,TRBV7-2,once,NA,TGTGCCAGCAGCTTATTAGCGGGAGGGTACAATTCACCCCTCCACTTT,CASSLLAGGYNSPLHF
TRBJ1-3,TRBV4-1,NA,NA,TGCGCCAGCACCCCTACGGAGACTACTGGAAACACCATATATTTT,CASTPTETTGNTIYF
TRBJ1-1,TRBV30,NA,NA,TGTGCCTGGAGTGTAAGCCGGAACACTGAAGCTTTCTTT,CAWSVSRNTEAFF
TRBJ1-1,TRBV13,once,NA,TGTGCCAGCAGCTTAGGCTTCAGCACTGAAGCTTTCTTT,CASSLGFSTEAFF
TRBJ2-3,TRBV30,NA,NA,TGTGCCTGGAGTGTACTAAGCACAGATACGCAGTATTTT,CAWSVLSTDTQYF
TRBJ1-2,TRBV21-1,few,NA,TGTGCCAGCAGGGGTATAACAGCGGACAACTATGGCTACACCTTC,CASRGITADNYGYTF
TRBJ1-1,TRBV19,NA,TRBD1,TGTGCCACCCGGACAGGGGGAGACACTGAAGCTTTCTTT,CATRTGGDTEAFF
TRBJ2-2,TRBV2,NA,NA,TGTGCCAGCAGTGTGTACGGGGCGAACACCGGGGAGCTGTTTTTT,CASSVYGANTGELFF
TRBJ1-3,TRBV2,NA,NA,TGTGCCAGCAGTTACGTCGCGGGGCCTGGAAACACCATATATTTT,CASSYVAGPGNTIYF
TRBJ2-6,TRBV5-1,NA,NA,TGCGCCAGCAGCCCGACAGGTCGAGGACTCCGGGCCAACGTCCTGACTTTC,CASSPTGRGLRANVLTF
TRBJ2-2,TRBV21-1,NA,NA,TGTGCCATACTAAACCCCCCCAGGGACACCGGGGAGCTGTTTTTT,CAILNPPRDTGELFF
TRBJ2-7,TRBV29-1,few,NA,TGCAGCGTTGAAGCCGGGTACGAGCAGTACTTC,CSVEAGYEQYF
TRBJ1-1,TRBV5-6,NA,TRBD1,TGTGCCAGCAGCTTACGGACAGGGGGCACTGAAGCTTTCTTT,CASSLRTGGTEAFF
TRBJ2-2,TRBV25-1,NA,NA,TGTGCCAGCAGTGAAACCGACGGCGGGGCCGGGGAGCTGTTTTTT,CASSETDGGAGELFF
TRBJ1-1,TRBV5-6,NA,TRBD1,TGTGCCAGCAGCTGGACAGGGAGGGAAGCTTTCTTT,CASSWTGREAFF
TRBJ2-1,TRBV5-4,NA,NA,TGTGCCAGCAGCTTTCCGGGAGAGCAGTTCTTC,CASSFPGEQFF
TRBJ1-2,TRBV30,once,NA,TGTGCCTGGAGTGTATTTGCGGGGGTGGACTATGGCTACACCTTC,CAWSVFAGVDYGYTF
TRBJ2-7,TRBV6-1,NA,NA,TGTGCCAGCGGCCGGGACTGGCAGGGAGAGCAGTACTTC,CASGRDWQGEQYF
TRBJ1-6,TRBV14,NA,TRBD1,TGTGCCAGCAGCCAAGCGGCAGGGGGAGGCTCACCCCTCCACTTT,CASSQAAGGGSPLHF
TRBJ2-7,TRBV5-4,NA,NA,TGTGCCAGCAGAAAACCGGGACAAAGCTCCTACGAGCAGTACTTC,CASRKPGQSSYEQYF
TRBJ2-1,TRBV5-6,few,NA,TGTGCCAGCAGCTCCGGGACACTCCCCCACAATGAGCAGTTCTTC,CASSSGTLPHNEQFF
TRBJ2-3,TRBV7-7,NA,NA,TGTGCCAGCAGCCAAATCATCACAGATACGCAGTATTTT,CASSQIITDTQYF
TRBJ2-7,TRBV30,few,NA,TGTGCCTGGAGTCCAGGGAATGATTTCGAGCAGTACTTC,CAWSPGNDFEQYF
TRBJ2-3,TRBV7-2,NA,NA,TGTGCCAGCAGCTCTAGTGGAAGTACGCAGTATTTT,CASSSSGSTQYF
TRBJ2-3,TRBV6-4,NA,TRBD2,TGTGCCAGCAGTGACAATAGCGGGGGGGCCACAGATACGCAGTATTTT,CASSDNSGGATDTQYF
TRBJ1-1,TRBV6-1,NA,NA,TGTGCCAGCAGTGGCGGGGCGAACACTGAAGCTTTCTTT,CASSGGANTEAFF
TRBJ2-3,TRBV2,NA,NA,TGTGCCAGCAGTGTTGGTTCCCTAGCTAGCACAGATACGCAGTATTTT,CASSVGSLASTDTQYF
TRBJ2-5,TRBV2,NA,NA,TGTGCCAGCAGGGTAGAGCTTCAAGAGACCCAGTACTTC,CASRVELQETQYF
TRBJ2-7,TRBV29-1,NA,NA,TGCAGCGTTGAAGGGGGCCAGTCCTACGAGCAGTACTTC,CSVEGGQSYEQYF